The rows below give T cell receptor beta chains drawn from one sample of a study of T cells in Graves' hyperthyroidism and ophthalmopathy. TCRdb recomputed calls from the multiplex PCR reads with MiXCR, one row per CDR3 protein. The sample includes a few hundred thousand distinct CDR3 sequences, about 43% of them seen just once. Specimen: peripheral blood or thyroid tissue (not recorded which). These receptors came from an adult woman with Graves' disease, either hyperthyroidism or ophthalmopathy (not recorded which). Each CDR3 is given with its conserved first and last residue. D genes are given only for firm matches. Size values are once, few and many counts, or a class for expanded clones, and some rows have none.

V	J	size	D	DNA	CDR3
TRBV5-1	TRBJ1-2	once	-	TGCGCCAGCAGCTTGGAGTCAGGCGTCAACGGCTACACCTTC	CASSLESGVNGYTF
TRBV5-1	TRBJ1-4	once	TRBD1	TGCGCCAGCAGCGAAACAGGGGTTCCGGCCGGAAAACTGTTTTTT	CASSETGVPAGKLFF
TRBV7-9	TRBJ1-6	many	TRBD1	TGTGCCAGCAGCTTCCGAGACAGGGCCTTTTTGGCACCCCTCCACTTT	CASSFRDRAFLAPLHF
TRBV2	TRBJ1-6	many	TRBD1	TGTGCCAGCAGTGGGGACAGGGTTTCCACATCCTATAATTCACCCCTCCACTTT	CASSGDRVSTSYNSPLHF
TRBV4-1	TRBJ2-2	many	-	TGCGCCAGCAGCCAACCAACCCTGAACACCGGGGAGCTGTTTTTT	CASSQPTLNTGELFF
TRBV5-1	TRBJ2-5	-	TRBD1	TGCGCCAGCAGCGAGGGACAGGGGAGGAATCAGCCCCAGTACTTC	CASSEGQGRNQPQYF
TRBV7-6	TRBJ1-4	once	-	TGTGCCAGCAGCTTAGCGGTAGCCCGACCTACAGGGTTTCGGGAAAAACTGTTTTTT	CASSLAVARPTGFREKLFF
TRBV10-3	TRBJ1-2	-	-	TGTGCCATCACCGAAATTAGGGCCCTGGGGGCCAAGCAGTACACCTTC	CAITEIRALGAKQYTF
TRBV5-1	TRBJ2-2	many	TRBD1	TGCGCCAGCAGCTTAGCAGGGGGACGCACCGGGGAGCTGTTTTTT	CASSLAGGRTGELFF
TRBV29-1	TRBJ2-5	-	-	TGCAGCGGCGTCGACTATCCCCCGAAAGAGACCCAGTACTTC	CSGVDYPPKETQYF
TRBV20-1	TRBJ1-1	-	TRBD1	TGCAGTGCTGGACAGGGGACTGAAACTTTCTTT	CSAGQGTETFF
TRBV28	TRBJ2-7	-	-	TGTGCCAGCGGGAATTTTATACCTCTCTACGAGCAGTACTTC	CASGNFIPLYEQYF
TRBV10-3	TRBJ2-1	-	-	TGTGCCATCAGCCAAGCAGGGGAGTGGTACAATGAGCAGTTCTTC	CAISQAGEWYNEQFF
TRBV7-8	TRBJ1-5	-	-	TGTGCCAGCAGCTTGCGCACGCCCCAGCATTTT	CASSLRTPQHF
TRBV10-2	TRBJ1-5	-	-	TGCGCCAGCAGTGACGCGAGCAATCAGCCCCAGCATTTT	CASSDASNQPQHF
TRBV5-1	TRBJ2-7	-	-	TGCGCCAGCAGCTTGGGGACGGCTGACTACGAGCAGTACTTC	CASSLGTADYEQYF
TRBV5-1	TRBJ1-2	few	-	TGCGCCAGCAGCCCTTGGACAGCTAACTATGGCTACACCTTC	CASSPWTANYGYTF
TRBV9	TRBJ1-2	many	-	TGTGCCAGCAGTGATGGGGGGGTCTATGGCTACACCTTC	CASSDGGVYGYTF
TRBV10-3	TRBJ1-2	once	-	TGTGCCATCAGAGAATCCGGGTTGGCCTATGGCTACACCTTC	CAIRESGLAYGYTF
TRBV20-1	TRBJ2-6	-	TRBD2	TGCAGTGCTAGTAGCGGGACCCCAGGGGCCAACGTCCTGACTTTC	CSASSGTPGANVLTF
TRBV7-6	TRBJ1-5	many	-	TGTGCCAGCAGCTTACTTCAGCCCCAGCATTTT	CASSLLQPQHF
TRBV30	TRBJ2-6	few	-	TGTGCCTGGAGTGCTTCTGGGGCCAACGTCCTGACTTTC	CAWSASGANVLTF
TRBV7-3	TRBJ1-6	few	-	TGTGCCAGCAGCTTAACCCACGACGGGTCACCCCTCCACTTT	CASSLTHDGSPLHF
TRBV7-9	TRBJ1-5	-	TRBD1	TGTGCGAGCAGTCCAGGGGGCGGCGGTGGACTGATGCCCCAGCATTTT	CASSPGGGGGLMPQHF
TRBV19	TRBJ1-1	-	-	TGTGCCAGTAGTATGAGAGGGAGTTCTACTGAAGCTTTCTTT	CASSMRGSSTEAFF
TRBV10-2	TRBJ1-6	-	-	TGCGCCAGCAGCGAAGGACAGAAGGGGAATTCACCCCTCCACTTT	CASSEGQKGNSPLHF
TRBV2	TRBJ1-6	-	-	TGTGCCAGCTGGGGGGGAGTGAGCTCCTATAATTCACCCCTCCACTTT	CASWGGVSSYNSPLHF
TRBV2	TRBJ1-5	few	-	TGTGCCAGCAGTGTCCCGGGGGGCGCCAGACAGCCCCAGCATTTT	CASSVPGGARQPQHF
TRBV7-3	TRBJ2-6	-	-	TGTGCCAGCAGTCAACCCCCCCACTCTGGGGCCAACGTCCTGACTTTC	CASSQPPHSGANVLTF
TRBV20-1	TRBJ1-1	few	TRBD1	TGCAGTGCCCGACGGACAGGAATGAACACTGAAGCTTTCTTT	CSARRTGMNTEAFF
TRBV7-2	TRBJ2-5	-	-	TGTGCCAGCAGCTTTTTTCCCCAGTACTTC	CASSFFPQYF
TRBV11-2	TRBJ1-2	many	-	TGTGCCAGCAGCTTAGATTCCCCGGGGGGACCCAACTATGGCTACACCTTC	CASSLDSPGGPNYGYTF
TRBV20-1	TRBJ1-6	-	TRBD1	TGCAGTGCGACCCTAGGGCAGGGGGATAATTCACCCCTCCACTTT	CSATLGQGDNSPLHF
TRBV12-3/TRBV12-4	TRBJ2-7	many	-	TGTGCCAGCAGTTTTAAGGCATCCTACGAGCAGTACTTC	CASSFKASYEQYF
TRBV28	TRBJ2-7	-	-	TGTGCCAGCAGTTTTACAGCGGTCCTTGGGTACGAGCAGTACTTC	CASSFTAVLGYEQYF
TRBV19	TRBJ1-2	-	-	TGTGCCAGTAGTATTCTCCAGGGAAGAGGTGGCTACACCTTC	CASSILQGRGGYTF
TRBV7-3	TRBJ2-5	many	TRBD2	TGTGCCAGCAGCCAAGGGCCGGGGCTAGCGGGCCAGTGGGGCGAGACCCAGTACTTC	CASSQGPGLAGQWGETQYF
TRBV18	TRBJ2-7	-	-	TGTGCCAGCTCACCGTCCATCACTGGGGAGCAGTGCTTC	CASSPSITGEQCF
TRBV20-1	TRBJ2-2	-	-	TGCAGTGCCCGCTTGTCCGATCAGCCCCAGAACACCGGGGAGCTGTTTTTT	CSARLSDQPQNTGELFF
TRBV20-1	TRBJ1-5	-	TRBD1	TGCAGTGCTAGGCCCGCAGGGCAGGGGGCGCGTCAGCCCCAGCATTTT	CSARPAGQGARQPQHF